The 5 T cell receptor beta chains below all came from one sample that was sequenced in a study of T cell responses to AZD1222 COVID-19 vaccine. TCRdb keeps only in-frame clones here, not all; method: immunoSEQ multiplex PCR. The table lists about 130,000 clones, approximately 86% of them singletons. The input for sequencing was peripheral blood, taken on day 0 of AZD1222 vaccination. The source of these receptors is an adult in good health.

The V call is TRBV11-1, the J call TRBJ1-3; D not certain. CDR3 length: 13 residues. The V end lost 3 bases, the J end lost 4 bases, and 7 bases lay between the germline ends. CDR1 is SGHAT, CDR2 FQDESV, per germline (reference sequence). CDR3 coding DNA: TGTGCCAGCAGCTTCGACGGGGGAAACACCATATATTTT. The encoded protein is CASSFDGGNTIYF. Variable domain in full (rest from reference TRBV11-1 and TRBJ1-3): EAEVAQSPRYKITEKSQAVAFWCDPISGHATLYWYRQILGQGPELLVQFQDESVVDDSQLPKDRFSAERLKGVDSTLKIQPAELGDSAMYLCASSFDGGNTIYFGEGSWLTVV.

The chain combines TRBV7-9 with TRBJ2-1; no clear D gene. Germline assignment: CDR1 SEHNR and CDR2 FQNEAQ (reference sequence). The germline V and J ends were trimmed by 1 base and 1 base, with 8 bases remaining between them. CDR3 length equals 15 residues. The CDR3 reads CASSLGEISYNEQFF. The CDR3 DNA sequence: TGTGCCAGCAGCTTAGGAGAAATTTCCTACAATGAGCAGTTCTTC.

This chain joins TRBV4-2 and TRBJ1-1; 7 bases map to TRBD1. Trimming removed 3 bases from V and 2 bases from J; junction bases left unmatched: 6. CDR1 is LGHNA and CDR2 is YNFKEQ in the germline V gene. The CDR3 spans 15 residues. Here the CDR3 DNA reads TGTGCCAGCAGCCATACGGGACAGACAAACACTGAAGCTTTCTTT. Translation: CASSHTGQTNTEAFF.

This clone appeared a single time. This chain connects TRBV7-6 to TRBJ1-1; the D is unclear. The germline CDR1 and CDR2 sequences are SGHVS and FNYEAQ. The CDR3 has 15 residues. V lost 2 bases and J 0 bases, leaving 10 bases between the germline ends. CDR3 sequence (DNA): TGTGCCAGCAGCTTAAGGCCAGCAATGAACACTGAAGCTTTCTTT. It translates to CASSLRPAMNTEAFF.

The chain couples TRBV5-1 to TRBJ2-5; D perhaps matches TRBD1 (6 bases). CDR3 length equals 13 residues. V shed 0 bases and J shed 5 bases, with 8 bases lying between them. CDR1 and CDR2 from the germline V gene are SGHRS and YFSETQ. The CDR3 sequence: CASSLAGAETQYF. CDR3 in DNA: TGCGCCAGCAGCTTGGCAGGGGCGGAGACCCAGTACTTC.